This T cell receptor beta chain was captured in a study of a mutant IDH1 vaccine in newly diagnosed glioma. For the study at large: Pretreatment consisted of radiotherapy, temozolomide, or both, with most receiving both.

A remark on this clone: Its antigen remains unidentified.

Time point described: week 5, during vaccination. Topical imiquimod was applied with each vaccine dose, which held 300 ug of mutant IDH1 20-mer peptide. New WHO grade 3 or 4 IDH1-mutant, ATRX-lost astrocytomas were present in all donors. Trimming removed 2 bases at V and 7 bases at J, with 9 bases between. The CDR3 is 12 amino acids. CDR1 and CDR2 from the germline V gene are GTSNPN and SVGIG (reference sequence). TCRdb's table, derived via immunoSEQ multiplex PCR, lists solely in-frame clones and lacks some. The data show about 26,000 clones, around four fifths seen once. Specimen: PBMCs, collected from a glioma patient whose treatment included an IDH1 peptide vaccine. The rearrangement uses TRBV30 and TRBJ2-1; D is unresolved. The sequence was collected from a man in his forties or fifties with glioma. Some clones in this sample may be carry-over from other donors' samples. The CDR3 sequence is CAWSPIKNEQFF. For the CDR3, the DNA is TGTGCCTGGAGTCCCATAAAAAATGAGCAGTTCTTC.